These T cell receptor beta chains were read from a single sample in a study of T cell responses to AZD1222 COVID-19 vaccine. Assay: immunoSEQ multiplex PCR; the TCRdb copy retains only in-frame clones and omits some. This sample has 140,000 or so clones, with just over 90% found just once. Sequencing was performed on peripheral blood, taken on day 0 of AZD1222 vaccination. The source is an adult in good health. Each CDR3 is given with its conserved first and last residue. The order of the fields is CDR3 length, D gene, V gene, J gene, clone size, CDR3 DNA, CDR3 protein. A D gene is named only where the DNA matches it firmly. Clone size is shown for a subset of rows, as once, few, many or a class of expanded clone.

16	.	TRBV18	TRBJ2-7	.	TGTGCCAGCTCCAAACCGGGGGCAGGGCAACCCTACGAGCAGTACTTC	CASSKPGAGQPYEQYF
15	TRBD1	TRBV3-1/TRBV3-2	TRBJ2-5	.	TGTGCCAGCAGCCAGTTGGACAGGTACCAAGAGACCCAGTACTTC	CASSQLDRYQETQYF
16	TRBD1	TRBV4-1	TRBJ1-4	.	TGCGCCAGCAGCCAACCCTACAGGGGGCTTAATGAAAAACTGTTTTTT	CASSQPYRGLNEKLFF
16	TRBD1	TRBV7-9	TRBJ2-5	.	TGTGCCAGCAGCTTAGGGTGGGACAGTGCACAAGAGACCCAGTACTTC	CASSLGWDSAQETQYF
13	.	TRBV12-3/TRBV12-4	TRBJ1-5	.	TGTGCCAGCAGTTTCGGAAGTTATCAGCCCCAGCATTTT	CASSFGSYQPQHF
13	TRBD2	TRBV6-4	TRBJ2-1	.	TGTGCCAGCAGTGCTTGGGGGGGCAATGAGCAGTTCTTC	CASSAWGGNEQFF
14	.	TRBV5-3	TRBJ1-3	.	TGTGCCAGAAAGATACCATGCTCTGGAAACACCATATATTTT	CARKIPCSGNTIYF
12	.	TRBV29-1	TRBJ2-7	.	TGCAGCGCCCGGTGGCAGACCTACGAGCAGTACTTC	CSARWQTYEQYF
14	TRBD1	TRBV19	TRBJ1-2	.	TGTGCCAGTAGTACCGACAGGGGAGGCCTGGGCTACACCTTC	CASSTDRGGLGYTF
14	TRBD1	TRBV30	TRBJ1-4	.	TGTGCCTGGAGTGTACAGGGGGCCTACGAAAAACTGTTTTTT	CAWSVQGAYEKLFF
13	.	TRBV29-1	TRBJ2-2	.	TGCAGCGTTCCGCAGTTGGGCACCGGGGAGCTGTTTTTT	CSVPQLGTGELFF
14	.	TRBV10-3	TRBJ2-7	.	TGTGCCATCAGTGAGTCGCAGGCAGCCTACGAGCAGTACTTC	CAISESQAAYEQYF
20	TRBD2	TRBV4-1	TRBJ2-2	.	TGCGCCAGCAGCCAAGAGTGGCTAGCGGGGGGGCTGGGGAACACCGGGGAGCTGTTTTTT	CASSQEWLAGGLGNTGELFF
16	.	TRBV28	TRBJ2-6	.	TGTGCCAGCAGTAGCCGACAGGGAGGCAGGGCCAACGTCCTGACTTTC	CASSSRQGGRANVLTF
13	TRBD2	TRBV4-3	TRBJ2-1	.	TGCGCCAGCAGCCTTAGCGGGAACAATGAGCAGTTCTTC	CASSLSGNNEQFF
19	.	TRBV3-1/TRBV3-2	TRBJ2-3	.	TGTGCCAGCAGCTTAGGAGGGGTAGCGACCCCCAAGAGCACAGATACGCAGTATTTT	CASSLGGVATPKSTDTQYF
15	.	TRBV7-9	TRBJ2-1	once	TGTGCCAGCAGCTTAGTTGCGGCCCCGTACAATGAGCAGTTCTTC	CASSLVAAPYNEQFF